This T cell receptor beta chain was obtained from a study of cytomegalovirus exposure and HLA in healthy donors. General observations from the study: Specificity of a few CMV-associated chains for CMV antigens was verified in vitro. A list of about 180 TCR beta chains associated with cytomegalovirus was given. Within the 120 validation repertoires, first-cohort TCR clusters tended to co-occur, according to a later analysis.

Using immunoSEQ multiplex PCR, the repertoire was profiled, and TCRdb retains in-frame clones only, with some absent. The repertoire holds roughly 300,000 clones, with about nine tenths as singletons. Note on this clone: Antigen: not known.

The TCR originated in a woman under 30 in good health and CMV-seronegative. Input material: PBMCs.

The CDR3 reads CASSLTSGGYLIRYEQYF. Here the CDR3 DNA reads TGTGCCAGCAGCTTGACTAGCGGGGGGTACCTCATCAGGTACGAGCAGTACTTC. The V and J genes are TRBV5-6 and TRBJ2-7, with 12 nucleotides matching TRBD2. Germline values: CDR1 SGHDT, CDR2 YYEEEE. The CDR3 is 18 residues long. V shed 1 base, J shed 4 bases, and the junction held 12 bases outside the gene matches.